The 30 T cell receptor beta chains reported below all come from one sample, sequenced in a study of cytomegalovirus exposure and HLA in healthy donors. Profiled with immunoSEQ multiplex PCR; TCRdb holds only in-frame clones, not every one. The sample has around 190,000 clones; around 80% are singletons. The sample was PBMCs. These receptors were obtained from a young woman in good health and CMV-seronegative.

A few counts support this clone. This CDR3 is CASSRGSYEQYF. The CDR3 nucleotides are TGTGCCAGCAGCCGGGGCTCCTACGAGCAGTACTTC. The J gene is TRBJ2-7, the V gene TRBV7-2, with a weak D call TRBD2 (5 bases). Deletions cut 5 bases from V and 0 bases from J, with 5 bases between. The CDR3 length is 12 residues. Looked up from germline, CDR1 is SGHTA and CDR2 is FQGNSA.

The J gene is TRBJ2-2, the V gene TRBV5-4, with 9 bases matching TRBD1. The CDR3 consists of 16 residues. From germline, CDR1 is SGHNT and CDR2 YYREEE (reference sequence). The V segment lost 5 bases and the J segment 2 bases; nucleotides outside the gene matches: 7. In nucleotides, the CDR3 is TGTGCCAGCAGTTTACAGGGGGCGGGAAACACCGGGGAGCTGTTTTTT. It codes for CASSLQGAGNTGELFF.

The chain employs TRBV6-5 and TRBJ2-2, with 8 bases that match TRBD2. The junction had 4 bases not matched to a gene; V was cut back by 0 bases and J by 7 bases. Germline CDR1 is MNHEY and CDR2 is SVGAGI. The CDR3 consists of 15 residues. In DNA, the CDR3 is TGTGCCAGCAGTTACTCGACGGGGGGGCGCGGGGAGCTGTTTTTT. Translating it yields CASSYSTGGRGELFF.

The chain couples TRBV7-9 to TRBJ2-7, with 8 bases lining up with TRBD2. Germline V gene lookup returns CDR1 SEHNR and CDR2 FQNEAQ (reference sequence). V lost 5 bases to trimming and J lost 5 bases; unmatched junction nucleotides: 8. The CDR3 covers 14 residues. This CDR3 is CASSRLGSGNEQYF. The CDR3 DNA reads as TGTGCCAGCAGCCGACTGGGTAGCGGGAACGAGCAGTACTTC.

The rearrangement links TRBV30 to TRBJ1-5, with a possible D match to TRBD1 (6 bases). Germline V gene lookup returns CDR1 GTSNPN and CDR2 SVGIG (reference sequence). Trimming removed 2 bases from V and 1 base from J, with 12 bases in between. CDR3 length: 15 residues. CDR3 nucleotides: TGTGCCTGGAGTAGGGGGGGAGGAAGCAATCAGCCCCAGCATTTT. It specifies CAWSRGGGSNQPQHF.

CDR3 sequence (DNA): TGCGCCAGCAGTGAGTCGGGCAGGGGTACTGAAAAACTGTTTTTT. This sequence encodes CASSESGRGTEKLFF. The V call is TRBV10-2, the J call TRBJ1-4, with D perhaps matching TRBD1 (6 bases). The CDR3 length is 15 residues. Germline V gene lookup returns CDR1 WSHSY and CDR2 SAAADI. V lost 0 bases and J 7 bases, leaving 12 bases between the germline ends.

The chain combines TRBV11-3 with TRBJ2-2; 8 positions agree with TRBD1. CDR1 is SGHNT, CDR2 YENEEA, per germline. The V and J ends lost 5 bases and 5 bases, in that order; junction bases with no gene match: 10. This CDR3 region has 16 residues. This CDR3 reads CASSAGTGIGTGELFF. CDR3 coding DNA: TGTGCCAGCAGCGCTGGGACAGGAATAGGTACCGGGGAGCTGTTTTTT.

This clone was counted a single time. In the same sample, other DNA sequences code for this CDR3. The chain employs TRBV5-1 and TRBJ1-5; tentatively, D is TRBD1 (5 bases). Trimming left V 0 bases short and J 2 bases short, with 9 bases between. The CDR3 contains 15 residues. Germline CDR1 reads SGHRS; CDR2 reads YFSETQ. Here the CDR3 DNA reads TGCGCCAGCAGCTTGGAGGGGATAGGCAATCAGCCCCAGCATTTT. Its translation: CASSLEGIGNQPQHF. Full variable domain (outside the CDR3, taken from reference TRBV5-1 and TRBJ1-5): KAGVTQTPRYLIKTRGQQVTLSCSPISGHRSVSWYQQTPGQGLQFLFEYFSETQRNKGNFPGRFSGRQFSNSRSEMNVSTLELGDSALYLCASSLEGIGNQPQHFGDGTRLSIL.

The gene calls are TRBV29-1 and TRBJ2-3, with D perhaps matching TRBD1 (5 bases). The CDR3 contains 14 residues. Per the germline V gene, CDR1 is SQVTM and CDR2 is ANQGSEA. Trimming left V 8 bases short and J 2 bases short, with 17 bases between. The CDR3 region is CSYDGAWDTDTQYF. As DNA, the CDR3 is TGCAGCTACGATGGGGCATGGGACACAGATACGCAGTATTTT.

This clone showed up many times. The CDR3 protein is CASSSLAGISNEQFF. The CDR3 DNA reads as TGTGCCAGCAGCTCGCTAGCGGGGATATCCAATGAGCAGTTCTTC. The chain uses TRBV7-3 and TRBJ2-1; 9 nucleotides align to TRBD2. CDR1 and CDR2 (germline): SGHTA, FQGTGA. The CDR3 runs 15 residues. V trimming: 4 bases; J trimming: 6 bases; junction bases outside the gene matches: 7.

The CDR3, as DNA: TGCGCCAGCAGCACAACAGCTCCCTACGAGCAGTACTTC. Residues: CASSTTAPYEQYF. The chain recombines TRBV5-1 with TRBJ2-7; no firm D call. CDR3 length equals 13 residues. With 4 bases removed from V and 2 bases from J, the gap between germline ends came to 10 bases. Per the germline V gene, CDR1 is SGHRS and CDR2 is YFSETQ.

J is TRBJ2-7 and V is TRBV11-1; D is unclear. The V gene's germline CDR1 is SGHAT and CDR2 FQDESV (reference sequence). This CDR3 region has 15 residues. Trimming pared 1 base from V and 0 bases from J, leaving 10 bases between. CDR3 protein: CASSLGRRSSYEQYF. In nucleotides, the CDR3 is TGTGCCAGCAGCTTAGGGCGGCGGTCCTCCTACGAGCAGTACTTC. The variable domain in full, completed from reference TRBV11-1 and TRBJ2-7, reads EAEVAQSPRYKITEKSQAVAFWCDPISGHATLYWYRQILGQGPELLVQFQDESVVDDSQLPKDRFSAERLKGVDSTLKIQPAELGDSAMYLCASSLGRRSSYEQYFGPGTRLTVT.

The chain is built from TRBV4-1 and TRBJ1-5, with TRBD1 matching 9 bases. The CDR3 covers 17 residues. From germline, CDR1 is MGHRA and CDR2 YSYEKL. The ends lost 6 bases at V and 2 bases at J; junction bases unmatched: 11. CDR3 region: CASSPTPTGGGNQPQHF. CDR3 nucleotide sequence: TGCGCCAGCAGTCCAACTCCGACAGGGGGTGGCAATCAGCCCCAGCATTTT.

The chain has TRBV5-4 and TRBJ2-1, with 10 nucleotides matching TRBD2. In germline, CDR1 is SGHNT, CDR2 YYREEE (reference sequence). V was pared by 2 bases and J by 7 bases, with 6 bases of the junction left unmatched. This CDR3 has 15 residues. CDR3 DNA: TGTGCCAGCAGCTTTAGCGGGGGGCCCCAGAATGAGCAGTTCTTC. The encoded protein is CASSFSGGPQNEQFF.

The chain recombines TRBV12-2 with TRBJ2-7; no check of the table's D call, TRBD2, against the DNA was made. TRBV12-2 is listed as a pseudogene. CDR3 length: 15 residues. This CDR3 is CASRLPGTSDYEQYF. The DNA for the CDR3 is TGTGCAAGTCGCTTGCCTGGGACTAGCGACTACGAGCAGTACTTC.

This chain joins TRBV5-5 and TRBJ2-7; 12 bases line up with TRBD2. CDR3 length: 16 residues. Looked up from germline, CDR1 is SGHKS and CDR2 is YYEKEE (reference sequence). With V trimmed by 0 bases and J by 4 bases, 5 bases remained unmatched. The CDR3 DNA reads as TGTGCCAGCAGCTTGGCCTCCGGGACTAGCGGGTACGAGCAGTACTTC. It specifies CASSLASGTSGYEQYF. Full variable domain (rest looked up from reference TRBV5-5 and TRBJ2-7): DAGVTQSPTHLIKTRGQQVTLRCSPISGHKSVSWYQQVLGQGPQFIFQYYEKEERGRGNFPDRFSARQFPNYSSELNVNALLLGDSALYLCASSLASGTSGYEQYFGPGTRLTVT.

The rearrangement links TRBV10-2 to TRBJ2-4, with 12 nucleotides matching TRBD2. The CDR3 length is 16 residues. The V gene end was trimmed by 5 bases and the J gene end by 2 bases; junction bases not matched to a gene: 4. The germline CDR1 and CDR2 sequences are WSHSY and SAAADI. The CDR3 reads CASSSRTSGTKNIQYF. CDR3 bases: TGCGCCAGCAGTTCTCGGACTAGCGGGACCAAAAACATTCAGTACTTC.

This chain links TRBV18 with TRBJ2-7; TRBD1 might be the D (5 bases). V was clipped by 2 bases and J by 4 bases, with 12 bases between them. This CDR3 has 14 amino acids. The germline V gene has CDR1 KGHSH and CDR2 LQKENI. The CDR3 DNA reads TGTGCCAGCTCACCATTAGGGGCGGAGTACGAGCAGTACTTC. Translating it yields CASSPLGAEYEQYF.

The CDR3: CASSGSGTGGYTGELFF. CDR3 coding DNA: TGCGCCAGCAGCGGTTCCGGGACAGGGGGCTACACCGGGGAGCTGTTTTTT. The chain has TRBV5-1 and TRBJ2-2; 12 positions agree with TRBD1. With V trimmed by 4 bases and J by 3 bases, 7 bases remained unmatched. This CDR3 spans 17 amino acids. The germline V gene encodes CDR1 SGHRS and CDR2 YFSETQ. Complete variable domain (other parts from reference TRBV5-1 and TRBJ2-2): KAGVTQTPRYLIKTRGQQVTLSCSPISGHRSVSWYQQTPGQGLQFLFEYFSETQRNKGNFPGRFSGRQFSNSRSEMNVSTLELGDSALYLCASSGSGTGGYTGELFFGEGSRLTVL.

This clone was recorded once. The chain recombines TRBV7-2 with TRBJ2-1; 11 positions agree with TRBD2. J was trimmed by 7 bases and V by 4 bases; bases with no gene match: 15. Germline CDR1 is SGHTA and CDR2 is FQGNSA. The CDR3 length is 18 residues. The CDR3 is CASSSKRRLAGSENEQFF. Written as DNA, the CDR3 is TGTGCCAGCAGCTCAAAACGACGACTAGCGGGGTCGGAAAATGAGCAGTTCTTC.

This chain uses TRBV27 with TRBJ1-2; D remains ambiguous. The CDR3 is 17 residues long. With 5 bases removed from V and 1 base from J, the gap between germline ends came to 20 bases. CDR1 is MNHEY, CDR2 SMNVEV, per germline (reference sequence). Written as DNA, the CDR3 is TGTGCCAGCAGTCAAGCCCCGAACCCCGGGGTTAACTATGGCTACACCTTC. Translation gives CASSQAPNPGVNYGYTF.

The V gene is TRBV30, the J gene TRBJ2-1; D perhaps matches TRBD2 (6 bases). The V gene lost 1 base and the J gene lost 4 bases, with 11 bases spanning the gap. Germline lookup yields CDR1 GTSNPN and CDR2 SVGIG (reference sequence). There are 14 residues in the CDR3. As DNA, the CDR3 is TGTGCCTGGAGTGATGATAGCGGTTACAATGAGCAGTTCTTC. Translating gives CAWSDDSGYNEQFF.

This chain joins TRBV7-9 and TRBJ2-3, with TRBD2 matching 15 bases. Unmatched junction bases numbered 3, after V lost 8 bases and J lost 6 bases. The CDR3 spans 14 residues. The germline V gene encodes CDR1 SEHNR and CDR2 FQNEAQ (reference sequence). The CDR3 DNA sequence: TGTGCCAGCGGACTAGCGGGAGGGTCGGATACGCAGTATTTT. Its translation is CASGLAGGSDTQYF.

The DNA for the CDR3 is TGCGCCAGCAGCTCTGACTTCGTAGAGCAGTTCTTC. Protein: CASSSDFVEQFF. This chain joins TRBV5-1 and TRBJ2-1; no reliable D call. The CDR3 loop spans 12 amino acids. Germline values: CDR1 SGHRS, CDR2 YFSETQ. V gave up 3 bases and J gave up 10 bases, with 11 bases separating them.

The J gene is TRBJ2-2, the V gene TRBV7-3; D is uncertain. Trimming took 5 bases from V and 0 from J, leaving 13 bases between them. Per the germline V gene, CDR1 is SGHTA and CDR2 is FQGTGA. The CDR3 extends over 16 amino acids. For the CDR3, the DNA is TGTGCCAGCAGCCCCCGAGGTTCCCCGAACACCGGGGAGCTGTTTTTT. It codes for CASSPRGSPNTGELFF.

The chain couples TRBV18 to TRBJ1-2; 9 bases align to TRBD1. With V trimmed by 4 bases and J by 8 bases, 5 bases remained unmatched. The germline CDR1 and CDR2 sequences are KGHSH and LQKENI. The CDR3 is 13 residues long. CDR3 sequence reads: CASSRGQGGGYTF. The CDR3 nucleotides are TGTGCCAGCTCACGGGGACAGGGAGGCGGCTACACCTTC.

The J gene is TRBJ2-7, the V gene TRBV18; weak D call: TRBD2 (6 bases). V lost 2 bases to trimming and J lost 4 bases, with 9 bases between them. CDR3 length: 13 amino acids. Looked up from germline, CDR1 is KGHSH and CDR2 is LQKENI. The CDR3, as DNA: TGTGCCAGCTCACCAGGGGGGAATTACGAGCAGTACTTC. It specifies CASSPGGNYEQYF.

The chain couples TRBV11-3 to TRBJ1-1; TRBD1 agrees at 7 bases. Per the germline V gene, CDR1 is SGHNT and CDR2 is YENEEA. The CDR3 spans 13 residues. J gave up 1 base and V 8 bases, and 4 bases lay outside the gene matches. This chain's CDR3 is CASARGRNTEAFF. In DNA form, the CDR3 reads TGTGCCAGCGCCAGGGGGAGGAACACTGAAGCTTTCTTT.

The genes are TRBV11-3 and TRBJ1-1; 7 bases align to TRBD1. Germline V gene lookup returns CDR1 SGHNT and CDR2 YENEEA. CDR3 length: 17 residues. J gave up 1 base and V 5 bases, and 13 bases lay outside the gene matches. CDR3 protein: CASSPGTPGGANTEAFF. CDR3 nucleotide sequence: TGTGCCAGCAGCCCCGGGACGCCAGGGGGAGCGAACACTGAAGCTTTCTTT. The full variable domain, rest sourced from reference TRBV11-3 and TRBJ1-1, is EAGVVQSPRYKIIEKKQPVAFWCNPISGHNTLYWYLQNLGQGPELLIRYENEEAVDDSQLPKDRFSAERLKGVDSTLKIQPAELGDSAVYLCASSPGTPGGANTEAFFGQGTRLTVV.

The rearrangement joins TRBV13 to TRBJ2-7, with TRBD1 as a possible D gene (6 bases). V gave up 6 bases and J gave up 1 base, with 10 bases separating them. Germline V lookup: CDR1 PRHDT, CDR2 FYEKMQ (reference sequence). The CDR3 has 13 residues. CDR3 sequence reads: CASSTGRSYEQYF. DNA of the CDR3: TGTGCCAGCAGTACAGGGCGGTCCTACGAGCAGTACTTC. Looking up the rest from reference TRBV13 and TRBJ2-7 gives the full variable domain: AAGVIQSPRHLIKEKRETATLKCYPIPRHDTVYWYQQGPGQDPQFLISFYEKMQSDKGSIPDRFSAQQFSDYHSELNMSSLELGDSALYFCASSTGRSYEQYFGPGTRLTVT.